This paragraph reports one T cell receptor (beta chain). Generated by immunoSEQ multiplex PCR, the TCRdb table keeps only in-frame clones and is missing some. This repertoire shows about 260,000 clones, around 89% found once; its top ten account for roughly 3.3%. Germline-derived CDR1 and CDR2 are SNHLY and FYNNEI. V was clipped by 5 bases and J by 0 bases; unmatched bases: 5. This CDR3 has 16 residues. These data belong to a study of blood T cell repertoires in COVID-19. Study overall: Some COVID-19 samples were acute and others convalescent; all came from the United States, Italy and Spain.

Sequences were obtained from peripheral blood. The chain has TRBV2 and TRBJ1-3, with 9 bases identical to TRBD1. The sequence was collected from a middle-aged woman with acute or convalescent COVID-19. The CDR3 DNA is TGTGCCAGCAGTTTTGGGACAGGGAGCTCTGGAAACACCATATATTTT. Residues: CASSFGTGSSGNTIYF.